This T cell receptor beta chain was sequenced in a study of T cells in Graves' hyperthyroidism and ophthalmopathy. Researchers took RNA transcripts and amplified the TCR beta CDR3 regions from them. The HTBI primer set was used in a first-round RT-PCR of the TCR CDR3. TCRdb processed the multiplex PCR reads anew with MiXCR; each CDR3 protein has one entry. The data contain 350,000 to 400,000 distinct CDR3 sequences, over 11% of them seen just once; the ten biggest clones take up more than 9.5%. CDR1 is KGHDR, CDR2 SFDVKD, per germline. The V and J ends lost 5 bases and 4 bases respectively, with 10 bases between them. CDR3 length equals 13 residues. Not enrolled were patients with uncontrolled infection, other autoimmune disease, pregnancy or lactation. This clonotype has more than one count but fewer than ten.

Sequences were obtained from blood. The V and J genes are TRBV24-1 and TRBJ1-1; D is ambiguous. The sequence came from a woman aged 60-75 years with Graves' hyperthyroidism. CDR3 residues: CATSVSLSTEAFF. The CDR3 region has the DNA TGTGCCACCAGTGTCTCCCTCAGCACTGAAGCTTTCTTT.